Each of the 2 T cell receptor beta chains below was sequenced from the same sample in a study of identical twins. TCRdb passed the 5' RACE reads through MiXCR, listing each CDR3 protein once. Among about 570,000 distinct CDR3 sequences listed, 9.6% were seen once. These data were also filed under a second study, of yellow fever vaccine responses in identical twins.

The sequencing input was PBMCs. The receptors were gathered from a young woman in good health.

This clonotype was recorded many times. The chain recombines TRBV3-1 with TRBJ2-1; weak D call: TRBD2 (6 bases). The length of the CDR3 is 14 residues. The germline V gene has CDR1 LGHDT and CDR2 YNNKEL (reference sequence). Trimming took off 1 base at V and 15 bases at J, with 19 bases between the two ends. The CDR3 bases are TGTGCCAGCAGCCAAGTAACGCGGGGTGCAAGACCGTTCTTC. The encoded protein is CASSQVTRGARPFF.

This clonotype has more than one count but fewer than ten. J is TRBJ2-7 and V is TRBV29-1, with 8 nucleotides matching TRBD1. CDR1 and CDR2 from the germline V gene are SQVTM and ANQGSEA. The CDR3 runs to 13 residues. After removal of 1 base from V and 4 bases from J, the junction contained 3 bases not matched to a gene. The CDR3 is CSVEAQGEYEQYF. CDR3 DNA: TGCAGCGTTGAAGCACAGGGGGAGTACGAGCAGTACTTC.